These 24 T cell receptor beta chains originate from one sample sequenced in a study of T cell responses to AZD1222 COVID-19 vaccine. Using immunoSEQ multiplex PCR, the repertoire was profiled, and TCRdb retains in-frame clones only, with some absent. The sample holds about 96,000 clones, 88% seen once. Source: peripheral blood, taken on day 0 of AZD1222 vaccination. The receptor set was obtained from an adult in good health.

The chain couples TRBV6-1 to TRBJ1-6, with D maybe TRBD1 (6 bases). The CDR3 sequence is 14 residues long. The germline V and J ends were trimmed by 3 bases and 6 bases, with 9 bases remaining between them. Germline V gene sequence: CDR1 MNHNS, CDR2 SASEGT. CDR3 in DNA: TGTGCCAGCAGTGAGGGACACCTTAATTCACCCCTCCACTTT. Translating gives CASSEGHLNSPLHF.

Points on this clone: Distinct nucleotide sequences in the sample also encode this CDR3. J is TRBJ2-7 and V is TRBV7-9; unclear D gene. Germline CDR1 and CDR2: SEHNR and FQNEAQ (reference sequence). The CDR3 is 12 amino acids. Trimming took 1 base from V and 3 from J, leaving 4 bases between them. CDR3 coding DNA: TGTGCCAGCAGCTTAGTTGGCTACGAGCAGTACTTC. Protein product: CASSLVGYEQYF. The full variable domain, rest sourced from reference TRBV7-9 and TRBJ2-7, is DTGVSQNPRHKITKRGQNVTFRCDPISEHNRLYWYRQTLGQGPEFLTYFQNEAQLEKSRLLSDRFSAERPKGSFSTLEIQRTEQGDSAMYLCASSLVGYEQYFGPGTRLTVT.

The genes are TRBV15 and TRBJ1-2; 7 positions agree with TRBD1. V dropped 4 bases and J dropped 2; count of bases not matched to a gene: 10. The CDR3 covers 16 residues. The V gene's germline CDR1 is LNHNV and CDR2 YYDKDF (reference sequence). CDR3 amino acids: CATSTDRDSINYGYTF. The CDR3, as DNA: TGTGCCACCAGCACGGACCGGGACAGCATCAACTATGGCTACACCTTC.

The J gene is TRBJ2-1, the V gene TRBV19, with 7 positions matching TRBD1. CDR1 is LNHDA, CDR2 SQIVND, per germline (reference sequence). The CDR3 runs 17 residues. V trimming: 1 base; J trimming: 10 bases; junction bases outside the gene matches: 16. The CDR3 is CASSIVGRGSGWREQFF. CDR3 nucleotide sequence: TGTGCCAGTAGTATAGTAGGCAGGGGGTCGGGATGGCGAGAGCAGTTCTTC.

J is TRBJ2-3 and V is TRBV4-3, with 11 positions matching TRBD2. V trimming: 3 bases; J trimming: 6 bases; junction bases outside the gene matches: 11. The CDR3 extends over 17 amino acids. Looked up from germline, CDR1 is LGHNA and CDR2 is YSLEER. CDR3: CASSQLELAGGRDTQYF. CDR3 nucleotides: TGCGCCAGCAGCCAGCTGGAGCTAGCGGGAGGTCGGGATACGCAGTATTTT.

The chain joins TRBV28 to TRBJ1-6; no clear D. Trimming removed 6 bases at V and 2 bases at J, with 8 bases between. Per germline, CDR1 MDHEN and CDR2 SYDVKM. The CDR3 is 14 residues long. In DNA, the CDR3 is TGTGCCAGCAGGCATAATGCCTATAATTCACCCCTCCACTTT. This gives the protein CASRHNAYNSPLHF.

The chain uses TRBV11-2 and TRBJ2-7; 9 bases align to TRBD2. V gave up 1 base and J gave up 5 bases; unmatched junction bases: 6. Germline V CDR1 and CDR2: SGHAT, FQNNGV. CDR3 length equals 15 residues. The CDR3: CASSLVGTSSDEQYF. In nucleotides, the CDR3 is TGTGCCAGCAGCTTAGTTGGGACTAGCAGTGACGAGCAGTACTTC.

The V gene is TRBV7-9, the J gene TRBJ2-7, with D perhaps TRBD1 (5 bases). Trimming cost V 1 base and J 2 bases, with 9 bases left between them. Germline V lookup: CDR1 SEHNR, CDR2 FQNEAQ (reference sequence). The CDR3 loop spans 14 amino acids. The CDR3 sequence is CASSLDQGTYEQYF. The CDR3 bases are TGTGCCAGCAGCTTAGACCAGGGAACCTACGAGCAGTACTTC. Using reference TRBV7-9 and TRBJ2-7 for the parts outside the CDR3, the full variable domain is DTGVSQNPRHKITKRGQNVTFRCDPISEHNRLYWYRQTLGQGPEFLTYFQNEAQLEKSRLLSDRFSAERPKGSFSTLEIQRTEQGDSAMYLCASSLDQGTYEQYFGPGTRLTVT.

This chain links TRBV29-1 with TRBJ1-1, with D tentatively TRBD1 (5 bases). The ends were cut back, 3 bases at V and 2 bases at J, with 10 bases in the middle. There are 13 residues in the CDR3. Germline-derived CDR1 and CDR2 are SQVTM and ANQGSEA. The DNA of the CDR3 is TGCAGCGTTGATAGAGGGGCTAACACTGAAGCTTTCTTT. Translation gives CSVDRGANTEAFF.

V and J are TRBV5-1 and TRBJ2-4, with TRBD2 matching over 16 bases. The ends lost 3 bases at V and 0 bases at J; junction bases unmatched: 6. Germline assignment: CDR1 SGHRS and CDR2 YFSETQ. The CDR3 is made up of 19 amino acids. The CDR3 coding sequence is TGCGCCAGCAGCTGGGGGACTAGCGGGAGGGGATTAGCCAAAAACATTCAGTACTTC. This sequence encodes CASSWGTSGRGLAKNIQYF.

The chain links TRBV27 to TRBJ1-4; D ambiguous. The ends were cut back, 2 bases at V and 0 bases at J, with 13 bases in the middle. The CDR3 length is 17 residues. Germline CDR1 reads MNHEY; CDR2 reads SMNVEV (reference sequence). The CDR3 here is CASSLRRGEATNEKLFF. The CDR3 nucleotides are TGTGCCAGCAGTTTAAGACGGGGAGAAGCAACTAATGAAAAACTGTTTTTT.

The chain employs TRBV30 and TRBJ1-2; D call uncertain. CDR3 length equals 13 residues. Germline CDR1 reads GTSNPN; CDR2 reads SVGIG (reference sequence). The V end lost 1 base, the J end lost 4 bases, and 10 bases lay between the germline ends. The CDR3 DNA follows: TGTGCCTGGAGTGCTGGCTCCGGCTATGGCTACACCTTC. It translates to CAWSAGSGYGYTF.

CDR3 residues: CASSFHTGELFF. As DNA, the CDR3 is TGTGCCAGCAGTTTCCACACCGGGGAGCTGTTTTTT. V and J are TRBV27 and TRBJ2-2; D is ambiguous. Trimming cost V 3 bases and J 3 bases, with 2 bases left between them. Germline V gene sequence: CDR1 MNHEY, CDR2 SMNVEV (reference sequence). This CDR3 spans 12 amino acids.

J is TRBJ1-2 and V is TRBV4-1; TRBD1 is a possible D gene (5 bases). V was clipped by 1 base and J by 0 bases, with 9 bases between them. Per germline, CDR1 MGHRA and CDR2 YSYEKL. The CDR3 is 15 residues long. CDR3 in amino acids: CASSQAATANYGYTF. DNA for the CDR3: TGCGCCAGCAGCCAAGCGGCGACAGCTAACTATGGCTACACCTTC.

The chain links TRBV4-2 to TRBJ2-3, with D unclear. V was shortened by 5 bases and J by 1 base, with 16 bases between the two germline ends. CDR1 and CDR2 (germline): LGHNA, YNFKEQ. The CDR3 contains 16 residues. As DNA, the CDR3 is TGTGCCAGCAGCAAAAGCGAAGGGAAAGGCACAGATACGCAGTATTTT. Translated, it gives CASSKSEGKGTDTQYF.

This clone was detected only a few times. The chain recombines TRBV30 with TRBJ1-3, with TRBD1 matching 8 bases. Germline CDR1 reads GTSNPN; CDR2 reads SVGIG (reference sequence). Trimming at V came to 4 bases and at J to 7 bases, leaving 9 bases not matched to a gene. The CDR3 sequence is 14 residues long. This chain's CDR3 is CAWIQGGERNTIYF. The CDR3 nucleotides are TGTGCCTGGATACAGGGGGGGGAGAGGAACACCATATATTTT. The full variable domain, its missing parts supplied by reference TRBV30 and TRBJ1-3, is SQTIHQWPATLVQPVGSPLSLECTVEGTSNPNLYWYRQAAGRGLQLLFYSVGIGQISSEVPQNLSASRPQDRQFILSSKKLLLSDSGFYLCAWIQGGERNTIYFGEGSWLTVV.

The chain has TRBV28 and TRBJ2-7; 9 nucleotides align to TRBD1. J gave up 2 bases and V 10 bases, and 6 bases lay outside the gene matches. This CDR3 contains 13 residues. Germline CDR1 is MDHEN and CDR2 is SYDVKM. CDR3: CATYRTGAYEQYF. The CDR3 bases are TGTGCCACATACCGGACAGGGGCCTACGAGCAGTACTTC.

This chain uses TRBV19 with TRBJ1-1; D uncertain. CDR1 and CDR2 (germline): LNHDA, SQIVND (reference sequence). The V and J ends lost 3 bases and 5 bases respectively, with 13 bases between them. CDR3 length: 14 residues. The CDR3 DNA is TGTGCCAGTAGTATGCCAAGGGAGAGGACTGAAGCTTTCTTT. Its translation: CASSMPRERTEAFF.

This clone has a single count. The V gene is TRBV9, the J gene TRBJ2-5; D might be TRBD2 (6 bases). V shed 1 base and J shed 5 bases, with 15 bases lying between them. CDR1 and CDR2 (germline): SGDLS, YYNGEE. The CDR3 has 15 residues. The CDR3: CASSVIVGSLETQYF. The CDR3 nucleotides read TGTGCCAGCAGCGTAATAGTCGGGAGCCTGGAGACCCAGTACTTC.

The rearrangement uses TRBV11-3 and TRBJ1-6; D unclear. The CDR3 has 13 residues. The V gene's germline CDR1 is SGHNT and CDR2 YENEEA. V was trimmed by 3 bases and J by 10 bases, leaving 10 bases between them. CDR3 DNA: TGTGCCAGCAGCTTGGAAGAAGGCTCACCCCTCCACTTT. Translating it yields CASSLEEGSPLHF. Looking up the rest from reference TRBV11-3 and TRBJ1-6 gives the full variable domain: EAGVVQSPRYKIIEKKQPVAFWCNPISGHNTLYWYLQNLGQGPELLIRYENEEAVDDSQLPKDRFSAERLKGVDSTLKIQPAELGDSAVYLCASSLEEGSPLHFGNGTRLTVT.

This clone was found once. The rearrangement links TRBV5-5 to TRBJ1-5; a possible D gene is TRBD1 (5 bases). V was shortened by 4 bases and J by 5 bases, with 13 bases between the two germline ends. Germline lookup yields CDR1 SGHKS and CDR2 YYEKEE (reference sequence). This CDR3 contains 14 residues. The CDR3: CASSPTDRYQPQHF. CDR3 nucleotides: TGTGCCAGCAGCCCCACCGACAGATATCAGCCCCAGCATTTT.

V and J are TRBV5-1 and TRBJ2-7; weak D call: TRBD1 (6 bases). The germline V and J ends were trimmed by 2 bases and 2 bases, with 11 bases remaining between them. CDR3 length: 14 residues. Germline V gene lookup returns CDR1 SGHRS and CDR2 YFSETQ. The CDR3 sequence is CASSLRDTPYEQYF. CDR3 sequence (DNA): TGCGCCAGCAGCTTACGGGACACCCCCTACGAGCAGTACTTC. Variable domain in full (rest from reference TRBV5-1 and TRBJ2-7): KAGVTQTPRYLIKTRGQQVTLSCSPISGHRSVSWYQQTPGQGLQFLFEYFSETQRNKGNFPGRFSGRQFSNSRSEMNVSTLELGDSALYLCASSLRDTPYEQYFGPGTRLTVT.

The V gene is TRBV3-1 (or the pseudogene TRBV3-2), the J gene TRBJ2-2; D gene uncertain. V dropped 4 bases and J dropped 7 bases, with 16 bases sitting between them. CDR1 and CDR2 (germline): LGHDT, YNNKEL (reference sequence). CDR3 size: 15 residues. CDR3 loop: CASSPRRAFGGELFF. In DNA, the CDR3 is TGTGCCAGCAGCCCGCGTCGTGCGTTCGGCGGGGAGCTGTTTTTT.

This clone showed up just once. V gene TRBV5-1 combines with J gene TRBJ1-1, with a tentative D call TRBD1 (5 bases). This CDR3 spans 15 amino acids. Per the germline V gene, CDR1 is SGHRS and CDR2 is YFSETQ. Trimming stripped 4 bases from V and 3 bases from J, with 16 bases between. Written as DNA, the CDR3 is TGCGCCAGCAGCCCAGGTCAGGGAATTGACACTGAAGCTTTCTTT. Residues: CASSPGQGIDTEAFF. The full variable domain, with the rest looked up from reference TRBV5-1 and TRBJ1-1, is KAGVTQTPRYLIKTRGQQVTLSCSPISGHRSVSWYQQTPGQGLQFLFEYFSETQRNKGNFPGRFSGRQFSNSRSEMNVSTLELGDSALYLCASSPGQGIDTEAFFGQGTRLTVV.